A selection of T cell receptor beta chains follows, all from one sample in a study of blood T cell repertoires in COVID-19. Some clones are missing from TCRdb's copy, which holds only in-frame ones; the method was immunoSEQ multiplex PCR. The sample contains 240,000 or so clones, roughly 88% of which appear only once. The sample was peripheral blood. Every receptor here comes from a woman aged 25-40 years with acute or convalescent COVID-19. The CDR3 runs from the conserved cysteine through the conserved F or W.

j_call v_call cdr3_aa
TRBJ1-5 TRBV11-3 CASSLQGSNQPQHF
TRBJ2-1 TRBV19 CASSSGLAASYNEQFF
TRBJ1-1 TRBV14 CASSALGDLGMRPRNTEAFF
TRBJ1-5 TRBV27 CASTGHLDQPQHF
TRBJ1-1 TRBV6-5 CASSYRGRVNTEAFF
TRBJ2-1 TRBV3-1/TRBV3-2 CASSQVWSKLAGNYNEQFF
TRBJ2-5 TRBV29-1 CSVTNALGGPKETQYF
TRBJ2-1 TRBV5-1 CASSLDAPEEQFF
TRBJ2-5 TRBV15 CATSRNRGRAFETQYF
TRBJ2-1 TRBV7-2 CASREPPSEQFF
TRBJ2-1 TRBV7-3 CASSPDRGNLEQFF
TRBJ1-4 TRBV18 CASSPGVREKLFF
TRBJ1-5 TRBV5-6 CASSLTGNQPQHF
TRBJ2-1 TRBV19 CASNGEREADEQFF
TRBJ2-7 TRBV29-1 CSAEHTGGRYEQYF
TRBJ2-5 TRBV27 CASSFTGGWETQYF
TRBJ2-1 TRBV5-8 CASSWSPGTSGRLNEQFF
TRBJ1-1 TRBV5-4 CASSNDMLNTEAFF
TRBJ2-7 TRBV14 CASSQDGAGGPYEQYF
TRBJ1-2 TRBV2 CASTRDTTFDGYTF
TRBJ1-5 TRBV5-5 CASSPTGEQPQHF
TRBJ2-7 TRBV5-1 CASSLIPPGAGWGPPDCEQYF
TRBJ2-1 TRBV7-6 CASSIDRFWAGGLNEQFF
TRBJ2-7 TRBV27 CASSLGIDRGREQYF
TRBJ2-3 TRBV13 CASSIYTDTQYF
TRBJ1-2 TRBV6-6 CASSPGQAYGYTF
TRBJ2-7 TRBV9 CASSFGQGIPYEQYF
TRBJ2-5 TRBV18 CASSPIGQGLHQKTQYF
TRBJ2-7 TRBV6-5 CASSYTTSGTHYEQYF
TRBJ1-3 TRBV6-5 CASSSTRSGNTIYF
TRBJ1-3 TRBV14 CASSQGGGLIRGNTIYF
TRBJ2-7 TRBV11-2 CASSVGWGPYEQYF
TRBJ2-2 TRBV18 CASSLRQGFTGELFF
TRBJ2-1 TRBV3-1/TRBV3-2 CASCPGGRYNEQFF
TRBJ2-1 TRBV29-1 CSVVGWGAYNEQFF
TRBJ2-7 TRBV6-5 CATLGLGRYEQYF
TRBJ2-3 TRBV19 CASIGISTDTQYF
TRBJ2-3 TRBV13 CASSLSSTDTQYF
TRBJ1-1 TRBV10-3 CATTRGREGTEAFF
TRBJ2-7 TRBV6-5 CASSSQRSSYEQYF
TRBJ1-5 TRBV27 CATGESNQPQHF
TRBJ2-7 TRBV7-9 CASSPVSGTTEQYF
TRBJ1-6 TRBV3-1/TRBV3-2 CASSQRQAYSPLHF
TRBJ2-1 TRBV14 CASSQDRFSSGRRNEQFF
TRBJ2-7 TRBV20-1 CSASASSGDRWGQYF
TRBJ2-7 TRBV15 CATSRAGTGSYEQYF
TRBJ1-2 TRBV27 CASSLSPTGRLYGYTF
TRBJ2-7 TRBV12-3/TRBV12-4 CASTRGADEQYF
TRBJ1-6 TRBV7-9 CASSSTYRVDYNSPLHF
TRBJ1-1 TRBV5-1 CASSSEVGMNTEAFF
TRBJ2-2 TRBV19 CASSGRHLSTGELFF
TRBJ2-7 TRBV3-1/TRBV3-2 CASSQDQLREQYF
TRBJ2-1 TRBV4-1 CASSQDGTGGSYNEQFF
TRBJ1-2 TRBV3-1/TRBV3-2 CASSPLPENYGYTF
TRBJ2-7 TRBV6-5 CASSLDRTYEQYF
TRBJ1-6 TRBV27 CASTYRGNSPLHF
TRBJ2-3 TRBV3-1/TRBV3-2 CARSRGGVTDTQYF
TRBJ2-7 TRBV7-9 CASRRTSDYEQYF
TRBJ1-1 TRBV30 CAWSPSRGGGAFF
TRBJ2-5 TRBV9 CASSPHASGRSETQYF